This T cell receptor beta chain was identified in a study of blood T cell repertoires in COVID-19. Background on the study: The origin of the acute and convalescent COVID-19 samples was the United States, Italy and Spain. PBMCs, B-cell-depleted T cells, or T cells provided the cDNA or gDNA that made up the material.

Per the original data handling: Amplification from reference gene primers served as the basis for estimated nucleated cell counts. TCRdb's table, derived via immunoSEQ multiplex PCR, lists solely in-frame clones and lacks some. The V and J calls and the clone size are those of that table, but D and trimming were determined from the DNA. The sample has 70,000 to 95,000 clones, nearly 95% seen once. The sequencing input was peripheral blood. This receptor was taken from a human donor with active COVID-19. The donor label of this sample is uncertain.

The CDR3 DNA sequence: TGTGCCAGTAGTATAGACCAAGACAGGGCGCAGACTGAAGCTTTCTTT. It is translated as CASSIDQDRAQTEAFF. The chain couples TRBV19 to TRBJ1-1; TRBD1 agrees at 7 bases. Germline V gene data show CDR1 as LNHDA and CDR2 as SQIVND (reference sequence). The CDR3 length is 16 residues. The trim removed 0 bases at V and 5 bases at J, leaving 9 bases unmatched.